This is a list of T cell receptor beta chains from one sample in a study of cytomegalovirus exposure and HLA in healthy donors. Measured with immunoSEQ multiplex PCR; TCRdb has only the in-frame clones, and not every one. The sample consists of 80,000 to 90,000 clones, around 75% of them appearing once. Sequenced sample: PBMCs. The origin of the receptors is a man aged 35-49 years in good health and CMV-seronegative. The CDR3 runs from the conserved cysteine through the conserved F or W. A D gene is named only where the DNA matches it firmly. Clone size is given for some rows only: seen once, a few or many times, or a class if the clone is expanded.

>TRBJ1-2|.|.|TRBV4-2
TGTGCCAGCAGCCAAGAATCGCGGACAGCAGGCTATGGCTACACCTTC
CASSQESRTAGYGYTF
>TRBJ1-5|.|TRBD1|TRBV29-1
TGCAGCGTTGCAACAGGACAGGGGACAGGCCAGCCCCAGCATTTT
CSVATGQGTGQPQHF
>TRBJ1-1|.|.|TRBV5-1
TGCGCCAGCAGCCCGGACCCGACAGCTCCCCTCACTGAAGCTTTCTTT
CASSPDPTAPLTEAFF
>TRBJ1-6|.|TRBD1|TRBV5-1
TGCGCCAGCAGGACAGGGAGCTCCTATAATTCACCCCTCCACTTT
CASRTGSSYNSPLHF
>TRBJ2-5|.|.|TRBV6-1
TGTGCCAGCAGACCCCAGGGCCGAGAGACCCAGTACTTC
CASRPQGRETQYF
>TRBJ1-6|.|.|TRBV2
TGTGCCAGCAGTGAAAGTGGCGGGTCTCCCCTCCACTTT
CASSESGGSPLHF
>TRBJ2-1|once|.|TRBV7-9
TGTGCCAGCAGCACGAACGGAGGGCCCCCCTACAATGAGCAGTTCTTC
CASSTNGGPPYNEQFF
>TRBJ1-1|.|TRBD1|TRBV7-3
TGTGCCAGCAGCATGACAGGGGGAGGAACTGAAGCTTTCTTT
CASSMTGGGTEAFF
>TRBJ1-4|.|TRBD1|TRBV7-9
TGTGCCAGCAGCCGCGGGACAGCCGGCGCGAAACTGTTTTTT
CASSRGTAGAKLFF
>TRBJ1-5|.|.|TRBV19
TGTGCCAGTAGTCCGCGGGGGGATAGCAATCAGCCCCAGCATTTT
CASSPRGDSNQPQHF
>TRBJ1-5|.|TRBD1|TRBV27
TGTGCCAGCAGTCCGGACAGGGTTAGCAATCAGCCCCAGCATTTT
CASSPDRVSNQPQHF
>TRBJ1-2|.|.|TRBV6-5
TGTGCCAGCAGTTACTCGAGGAGATCTAACTATGGCTACACCTTC
CASSYSRRSNYGYTF
>TRBJ2-7|.|.|TRBV15
TGTGCCACCAGCGAAAACATACAGGGTTCCCACGAGCAGTACTTC
CATSENIQGSHEQYF
>TRBJ1-1|.|.|TRBV10-1
TGCGCCAGCAGTTTCGGGACACCGAACACTGAAGCTTTCTTT
CASSFGTPNTEAFF
>TRBJ2-5|.|TRBD1|TRBV5-1
TGCGCCAGCAGCGGTATGACAGGGAGCCAAGAGACCCAGTACTTC
CASSGMTGSQETQYF
>TRBJ2-5|.|.|TRBV7-8
TGTGCCAGCAGCTTAGCGGTCAGAAACCAAGAGACCCAGTACTTC
CASSLAVRNQETQYF
>TRBJ2-3|.|TRBD1|TRBV4-1
TGCGCCAGCAGCCAAGCCCTCACCGGGACAGCCACAGATACGCAGTATTTT
CASSQALTGTATDTQYF
>TRBJ2-1|.|TRBD2|TRBV19
TGTGCCAGTAGTATAGAGGGAGGAGCGGGGGCATACAATGAGCAGTTCTTC
CASSIEGGAGAYNEQFF
>TRBJ1-2|.|TRBD1|TRBV5-6
TGTGCCAGCAGCTGGGCGACAGGGAACTATGGCTACACCTTC
CASSWATGNYGYTF
>TRBJ1-4|.|.|TRBV28
TGTGCCAGCAGAACGGGGAAGGCAACTAATGAAAAACTGTTTTTT
CASRTGKATNEKLFF
>TRBJ1-1|.|.|TRBV30
TGTGCCTGGGAAGACGGGAAGGGATGGAACACTGAAGCTTTCTTT
CAWEDGKGWNTEAFF
>TRBJ2-5|.|.|TRBV7-6
TGTGCCAGCAGCCTCAGGGGAGAGACCCAGTACTTC
CASSLRGETQYF